Here is one TCR beta chain with its context. One end of the junction does not line up with germline, which may come from a read error. The PCR had 60 Vbeta and 13 Jbeta primers. Here immunoSEQ multiplex PCR was the method, and the copy in TCRdb shows in-frame clones only, minus some. The sample has 150,000 to 200,000 clones; about three quarters are singletons. The CDR3 contains 16 residues. Per germline, CDR1 SSHAT and CDR2 FNYEAQ (reference sequence). These data belong to a study of cytomegalovirus exposure and HLA in healthy donors. This chain joins TRBV7-7 and TRBJ2-5; 13 nucleotides match TRBD2. The sequence was collected from a female donor in good health and CMV-seronegative. The sample taken for sequencing was PBMCs. The CDR3 here is CASSPGLAGESETQYF. CDR3 nucleotide sequence: TGTGCTAGCAGCCCCGGACTAGCGGGAGAATCAGAGACCCAGTACTTC.